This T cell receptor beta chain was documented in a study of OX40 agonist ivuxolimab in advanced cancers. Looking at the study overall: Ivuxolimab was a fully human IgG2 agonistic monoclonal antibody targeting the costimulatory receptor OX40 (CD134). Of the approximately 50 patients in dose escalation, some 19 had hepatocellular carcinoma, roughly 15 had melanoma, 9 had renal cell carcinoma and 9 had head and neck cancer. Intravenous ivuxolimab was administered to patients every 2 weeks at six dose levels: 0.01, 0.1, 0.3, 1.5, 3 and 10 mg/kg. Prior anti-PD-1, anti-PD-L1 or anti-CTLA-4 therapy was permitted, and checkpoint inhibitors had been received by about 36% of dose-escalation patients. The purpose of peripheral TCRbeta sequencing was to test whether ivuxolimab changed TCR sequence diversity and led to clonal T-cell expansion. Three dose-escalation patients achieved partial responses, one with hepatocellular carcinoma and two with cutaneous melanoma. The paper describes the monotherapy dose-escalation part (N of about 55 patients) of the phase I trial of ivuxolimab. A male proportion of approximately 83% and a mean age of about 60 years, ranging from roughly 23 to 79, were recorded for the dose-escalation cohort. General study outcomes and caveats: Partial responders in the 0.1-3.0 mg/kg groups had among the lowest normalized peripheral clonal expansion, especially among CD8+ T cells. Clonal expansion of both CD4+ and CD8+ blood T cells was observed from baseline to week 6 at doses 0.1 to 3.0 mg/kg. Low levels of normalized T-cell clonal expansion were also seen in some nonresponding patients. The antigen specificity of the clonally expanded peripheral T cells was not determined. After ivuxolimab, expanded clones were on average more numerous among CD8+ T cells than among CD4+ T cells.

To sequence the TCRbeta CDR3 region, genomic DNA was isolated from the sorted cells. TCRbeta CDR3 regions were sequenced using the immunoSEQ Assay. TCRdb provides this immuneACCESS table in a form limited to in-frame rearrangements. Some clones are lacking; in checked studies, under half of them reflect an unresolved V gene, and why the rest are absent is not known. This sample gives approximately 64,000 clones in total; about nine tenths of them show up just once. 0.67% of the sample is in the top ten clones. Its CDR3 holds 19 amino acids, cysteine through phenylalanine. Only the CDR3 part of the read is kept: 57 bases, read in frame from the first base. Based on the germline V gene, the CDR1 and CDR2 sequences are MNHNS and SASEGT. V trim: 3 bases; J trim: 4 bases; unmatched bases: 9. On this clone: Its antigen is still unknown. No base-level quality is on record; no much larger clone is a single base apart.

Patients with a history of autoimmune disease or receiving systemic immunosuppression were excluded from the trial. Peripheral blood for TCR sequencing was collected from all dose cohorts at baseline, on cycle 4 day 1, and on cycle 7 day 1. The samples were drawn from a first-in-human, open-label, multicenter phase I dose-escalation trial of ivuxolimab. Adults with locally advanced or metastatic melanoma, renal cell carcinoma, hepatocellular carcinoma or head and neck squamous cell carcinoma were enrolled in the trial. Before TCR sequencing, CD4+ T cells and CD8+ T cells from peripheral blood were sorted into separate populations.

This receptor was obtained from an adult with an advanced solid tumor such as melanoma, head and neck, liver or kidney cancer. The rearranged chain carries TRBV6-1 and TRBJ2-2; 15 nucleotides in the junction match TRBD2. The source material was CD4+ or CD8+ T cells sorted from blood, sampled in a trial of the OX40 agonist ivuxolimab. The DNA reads TGTGCCAGCAGTGACCCGGGACTAGCGGGAGGATTCGGCACCGGGGAGCTGTTTTTT. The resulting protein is CASSDPGLAGGFGTGELFF.